The 24 T cell receptor beta chains listed next were all sequenced from one sample in a study of blood T cell repertoires in COVID-19. Data came from immunoSEQ multiplex PCR; TCRdb stores just in-frame clones and leaves some out. This table has roughly 130,000 clones, under 85% appearing once. The material sequenced was peripheral blood. The origin of the receptors is a woman aged 60-70 years with acute or convalescent COVID-19.

This clone occurred once. The chain combines TRBV2 with TRBJ2-3; D call uncertain. The CDR3 spans 11 residues. The ends were cut back, 6 bases at V and 11 bases at J, with 12 bases in the middle. CDR1 SNHLY and CDR2 FYNNEI come from the germline V gene. The CDR3 DNA reads TGTGCCAGCAGGGATACAGCACGGCAGTATTTT. Translated: CASRDTARQYF.

This sequence joins TRBV7-3 and TRBJ2-3, with TRBD2 matching over 8 bases. The germline V gene encodes CDR1 SGHTA and CDR2 FQGTGA. J lost 7 bases, V lost 4 bases, and 10 bases had no gene match. This CDR3 comprises 15 residues. CDR3 amino acids: CASSSESSGKYTQYF. The CDR3 coding sequence is TGTGCCAGCAGCTCCGAGAGTAGCGGGAAGTATACGCAGTATTTT.

The rearrangement joins TRBV5-1 to TRBJ2-1; 7 nucleotides align to TRBD1. The germline CDR1 and CDR2 sequences are SGHRS and YFSETQ. This CDR3 region has 15 residues. The trim removed 4 bases at V and 0 bases at J, leaving 4 bases unmatched. CDR3 region: CASSDRASSYNEQFF. The CDR3 coding sequence is TGCGCCAGCAGCGACAGGGCGAGCTCCTACAATGAGCAGTTCTTC. Supplemented by reference TRBV5-1 and TRBJ2-1, the full variable domain reads KAGVTQTPRYLIKTRGQQVTLSCSPISGHRSVSWYQQTPGQGLQFLFEYFSETQRNKGNFPGRFSGRQFSNSRSEMNVSTLELGDSALYLCASSDRASSYNEQFFGPGTRLTVL.

The gene calls are TRBV6-1 and TRBJ1-1, with 9 bases that match TRBD1. Looked up from germline, CDR1 is MNHNS and CDR2 is SASEGT. CDR3 length equals 14 residues. J was trimmed by 6 bases and V by 2 bases; bases with no gene match: 4. CDR3 DNA: TGTGCCAGCAGTGAAAGGACAGGGGTTTCTGAAGCTTTCTTT. The encoded protein is CASSERTGVSEAFF.

The chain is built from TRBV7-2 and TRBJ1-1, with a tentative D call TRBD1 (5 bases). In germline, CDR1 is SGHTA, CDR2 FQGNSA. V shed 0 bases and J shed 6 bases, with 14 bases lying between them. The CDR3 sequence is 15 residues long. DNA of the CDR3: TGTGCCAGCAGCTTAGCGCGACCGGGGGACCCTGAAGCTTTCTTT. Translated: CASSLARPGDPEAFF.

V and J are TRBV2 and TRBJ2-3, with a weak D call TRBD2 (6 bases). Germline CDR1 is SNHLY and CDR2 is FYNNEI. V was clipped by 6 bases and J by 8 bases, with 12 bases between them. The CDR3 has 12 residues. The CDR3 is CASSILAATQYF. CDR3 in DNA: TGTGCCAGCAGCATACTAGCAGCTACGCAGTATTTT.

The chain links TRBV7-2 to TRBJ2-1; D gene unclear. The CDR3 has 15 amino acids. Germline values: CDR1 SGHTA, CDR2 FQGNSA. Trimming took 5 bases from V and 0 from J, leaving 11 bases between them. The CDR3 DNA reads TGTGCCAGCAGCCTTGTCGTGAGCTCCTACAATGAGCAGTTCTTC. The encoded protein is CASSLVVSSYNEQFF.

The chain is built from TRBV15 and TRBJ2-3; 7 nucleotides match TRBD1. Per germline, CDR1 LNHNV and CDR2 YYDKDF (reference sequence). The CDR3 sequence is 16 residues long. V dropped 6 bases and J dropped 3; count of bases not matched to a gene: 12. For the CDR3, the DNA is TGTGCCACCAGGACAGGACAGGCACGACGAACAGATACGCAGTATTTT. Its translation is CATRTGQARRTDTQYF.

This clone was observed once. The chain uses TRBV5-1 and TRBJ1-2; 9 bases line up with TRBD1. Germline V CDR1 and CDR2: SGHRS, YFSETQ. The CDR3 spans 15 residues. The J segment lost 6 bases and the V segment lost 0 bases, leaving 6 bases of the junction unmatched. The CDR3 region is CASSLEQGAMDGYTF. CDR3 sequence (DNA): TGCGCCAGCAGCTTGGAACAGGGGGCTATGGATGGCTACACCTTC.

J is TRBJ2-2 and V is TRBV4-1, with 10 nucleotides matching TRBD2. V lost 2 bases, J lost 4 bases, and 16 bases stayed unmatched. This CDR3 comprises 20 residues. The germline V gene has CDR1 MGHRA and CDR2 YSYEKL. The CDR3 sequence: CASSQPFQLAGASGTGELFF. DNA of the CDR3: TGCGCCAGCAGCCAACCATTTCAGCTAGCGGGGGCTTCGGGCACCGGGGAGCTGTTTTTT.

V and J are TRBV9 and TRBJ2-3; 7 bases fit TRBD2. CDR1 is SGDLS, CDR2 YYNGEE, per germline. V lost 3 bases to trimming and J lost 6 bases; unmatched junction nucleotides: 22. CDR3 size: 19 residues. This chain's CDR3 is CASSAILFAASGQMDTQYF. In DNA, the CDR3 is TGTGCCAGCAGCGCCATCTTATTTGCTGCTAGCGGACAAATGGATACGCAGTATTTT. Drawing the rest from reference TRBV9 and TRBJ2-3, the complete variable domain is DSGVTQTPKHLITATGQRVTLRCSPRSGDLSVYWYQQSLDQGLQFLIQYYNGEERAKGNILERFSAQQFPDLHSELNLSSLELGDSALYFCASSAILFAASGQMDTQYFGPGTRLTVL.

This clone was recorded a few times. This chain links TRBV3-1 (or the pseudogene TRBV3-2) with TRBJ1-2; TRBD1 aligns across 7 bases. Germline values: CDR1 LGHDT, CDR2 YNNKEL (reference sequence). This CDR3 spans 15 amino acids. V trimming: 4 bases; J trimming: 0 bases; junction bases outside the gene matches: 5. In DNA, the CDR3 is TGTGCCAGCAGCCTTTCGGGACAGCCTAACTATGGCTACACCTTC. As protein: CASSLSGQPNYGYTF.

V usage is TRBV12-3 or TRBV12-4 and J usage is TRBJ1-5; D is undetermined. The V end was cut by 8 bases, the J end by 5 bases, with 10 bases between. The CDR3 loop spans 12 amino acids. The CDR3 DNA is TGTGCCAGCTCCCCTGCGGATCAGCCCCAGCATTTT. Its protein product is CASSPADQPQHF.

This clone was counted a few times. The chain is built from TRBV2 and TRBJ1-3; D may be TRBD1 (6 bases). Germline V CDR1 and CDR2: SNHLY, FYNNEI. V gave up 6 bases and J gave up 3 bases, with 9 bases separating them. The CDR3 totals 13 residues. The chain's CDR3 is CASSADSGNTIYF. CDR3 sequence (DNA): TGTGCCAGCAGCGCGGACAGTGGAAACACCATATATTTT. Together with reference TRBV2 and TRBJ1-3, the CDR3 gives the full variable domain: EPEVTQTPSHQVTQMGQEVILRCVPISNHLYFYWYRQILGQKVEFLVSFYNNEISEKSEIFDDQFSVERPDGSNFTLKIRSTKLEDSAMYFCASSADSGNTIYFGEGSWLTVV.

The V gene is TRBV5-1, the J gene TRBJ2-7; tentative D call: TRBD1 (5 bases). Germline V gives CDR1 SGHRS, CDR2 YFSETQ. The V end was cut by 2 bases, the J end by 6 bases, with 15 bases between. The CDR3 sequence is 14 residues long. The CDR3 spells CASSFFGPGFEQYF. The CDR3, as DNA: TGCGCCAGCAGCTTCTTCGGTCCAGGGTTCGAGCAGTACTTC.

The chain couples TRBV3-1 (or the pseudogene TRBV3-2) to TRBJ1-6, with D maybe TRBD1 (6 bases). CDR1 is LGHDT, CDR2 YNNKEL, per germline (reference sequence). The length of the CDR3 is 14 residues. V was pared by 2 bases and J by 10 bases, with 12 bases between. CDR3 bases: TGTGCCAGCAGCCAATTGGGGGCTGAGTCACCCCTCCACTTT. It is translated as CASSQLGAESPLHF.

CDR3: CASSDWGRAYEQYF. For the CDR3, the DNA is TGTGCCAGCAGTGACTGGGGCAGAGCCTACGAGCAGTACTTC. V usage is TRBV2 and J usage is TRBJ2-7, with a tentative D call TRBD1 (5 bases). Per germline, CDR1 SNHLY and CDR2 FYNNEI. Trimming removed 3 bases at V and 2 bases at J, with 11 bases between. CDR3 length: 14 residues.

CDR3 protein: CASSDEGQGKAFF. CDR3 sequence (DNA): TGTGCCAGCAGTGATGAGGGACAGGGGAAGGCTTTCTTT. The chain combines TRBV25-1 with TRBJ1-1; 10 bases match TRBD1. The CDR3 runs 13 residues. Unmatched junction bases numbered 6, after V lost 3 bases and J lost 11 bases. Germline V lookup: CDR1 MGHDK, CDR2 SYGVNS.

The rearrangement links TRBV5-8 to TRBJ1-1; D is ambiguous. V was cut by 0 bases and J by 2 bases, with 8 bases left in between. Germline V gives CDR1 SGHTS, CDR2 YDEGEE. The CDR3 totals 14 residues. CDR3 protein: CASSLGGSNTEAFF. The CDR3 DNA follows: TGTGCCAGCAGCTTGGGAGGGAGCAACACTGAAGCTTTCTTT.

The chain joins TRBV24-1 to TRBJ2-3, with a tentative D call TRBD2 (7 bases). The V and J ends lost 5 bases and 0 bases respectively, with 20 bases between them. Germline V gives CDR1 KGHDR, CDR2 SFDVKD. The CDR3 is 18 residues long. The CDR3 bases are TGTGCCACCAGTGCTTCAAATTATCGGGGGGCGAGCACAGATACGCAGTATTTT. Residues: CATSASNYRGASTDTQYF.

J is TRBJ1-1 and V is TRBV5-1; D might be TRBD1 (6 bases). This CDR3 has 17 amino acids. Germline values: CDR1 SGHRS, CDR2 YFSETQ. Trimming shortened V by 4 bases and J by 1 base, and 20 bases separated the two germline ends. The CDR3 DNA is TGCGCCAGCAGCCCCCCGGGGGGGGCTATGGAGAACACTGAAGCTTTCTTT. Protein product: CASSPPGGAMENTEAFF.

The chain joins TRBV9 to TRBJ2-5; maybe TRBD2 (5 bases). This CDR3 is built from 15 residues. V lost 0 bases and J 5 bases, leaving 14 bases between the germline ends. In germline, CDR1 is SGDLS, CDR2 YYNGEE. For the CDR3, the DNA is TGTGCCAGCAGCGTAGGCGCGGCCAAGCGGGAGACCCAGTACTTC. Amino acid sequence: CASSVGAAKRETQYF.

This clone was found a few times. J is TRBJ2-3 and V is TRBV5-1, with 7 bases lining up with TRBD2. In germline, CDR1 is SGHRS, CDR2 YFSETQ. The CDR3 spans 15 residues. V shed 0 bases, J shed 9 bases, and the junction held 10 bases outside the gene matches. The CDR3 DNA follows: TGCGCCAGCAGCTTGGGACGGGGGGTAATCGAGACGCAGTATTTT. This codes for CASSLGRGVIETQYF.

The table lists this clone with a few counts. The CDR3 sequence is CASSTGRNSPLHF. The CDR3 DNA sequence: TGCGCCAGCTCTACAGGGCGGAATTCACCCCTCCACTTT. The chain combines TRBV10-2 with TRBJ1-6; the D gene is possibly TRBD1 (6 bases). The CDR3 length is 13 residues. Germline CDR1 and CDR2: WSHSY and SAAADI. The V end was cut by 8 bases, the J end by 7 bases, with 12 bases between.